The entry that follows covers one T cell receptor (beta chain) sequence. CDR1 DFQATT and CDR2 SNEGSKA come from the germline V gene (reference sequence). The CDR3 loop spans 15 amino acids. With 4 bases removed from V and 3 bases from J, the gap between germline ends came to 18 bases. TCRdb re-analysed the RT-PCR reads in MiXCR, keeping a single row per CDR3 protein. The table includes a few hundred thousand distinct CDR3 sequences, approximately 11% detected once. The data originate from a study of response to subunit inactivated influenza vaccine. These data were also filed under a second study, of T cells expressing NK-cell markers. That source reports: For TCR beta, cDNA was produced by 5'RACE template switching with UMIs. HCMV serostatus: most of the eight sequenced donors positive, one negative. About 1.0-7.0% of CD8+ T cells in about six donors belonged to dominant NKG2C+ clonotypes. The study found these clonotypes also leading the CD3+CD56-NKG2C+ fraction in several donors.

Sequenced material: PBMCs from blood, taken on the day of vaccination. J is TRBJ2-5 and V is TRBV20-1, with D perhaps TRBD1 or TRBD2 (5 bases each). The source of this sequence is a man in his fifties or sixties who received an inactivated influenza vaccine. CDR3: CSATDGAGVEETQYF. The CDR3 nucleotides read TGCAGTGCTACCGACGGGGCTGGGGTGGAAGAGACCCAGTACTTC.